This T cell receptor (beta chain) was retrieved from a study of blood T cells in healthy people across ages. Study-wide points: Donor CMV status, an unknown factor, possibly confounded changes in expanded clonotypes.

Note on this clonotype: What it binds is not known.

The second PCR ran roughly 6 to 11 cycles with a sample-barcoded 5' primer and J-beta primers. Each cDNA molecule, via a template-switch adaptor with 12 random nucleotides, was tagged. TCRdb independently ran MiXCR on the 5' RACE reads; one entry per CDR3 protein. The table records roughly 860,000 distinct CDR3 sequences, around 68% of them present only once. The V gene's germline CDR1 is MNHEY and CDR2 SMNVEV (reference sequence). V was clipped by 6 bases and J by 2 bases, with 11 bases between them. The CDR3 totals 14 residues. The specimen was blood. The genes are TRBV27 and TRBJ2-1, with a weak D call TRBD1 (5 bases). The receptor comes from a man aged 30-40 years in good health. This CDR3 is CASSTGAAYNEQFF. CDR3 bases: TGTGCCAGCAGCACAGGCGCCGCCTACAATGAGCAGTTCTTC.